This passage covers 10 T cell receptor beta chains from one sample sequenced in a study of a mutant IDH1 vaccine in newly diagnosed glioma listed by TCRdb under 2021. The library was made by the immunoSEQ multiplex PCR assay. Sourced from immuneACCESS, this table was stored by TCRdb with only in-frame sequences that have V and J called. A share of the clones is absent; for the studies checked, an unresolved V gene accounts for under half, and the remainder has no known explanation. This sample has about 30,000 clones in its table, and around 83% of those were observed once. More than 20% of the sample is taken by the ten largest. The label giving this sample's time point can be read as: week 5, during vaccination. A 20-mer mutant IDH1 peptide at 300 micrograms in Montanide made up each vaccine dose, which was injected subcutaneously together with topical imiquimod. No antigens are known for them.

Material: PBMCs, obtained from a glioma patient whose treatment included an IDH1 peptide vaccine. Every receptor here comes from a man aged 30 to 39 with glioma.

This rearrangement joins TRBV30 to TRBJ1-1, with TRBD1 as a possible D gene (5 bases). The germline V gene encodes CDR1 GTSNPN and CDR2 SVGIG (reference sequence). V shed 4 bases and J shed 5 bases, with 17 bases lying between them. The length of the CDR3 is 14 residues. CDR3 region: CAWTQPTEVTEAFF. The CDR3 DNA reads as TGTGCCTGGACCCAACCGACAGAGGTTACTGAAGCTTTCTTT.

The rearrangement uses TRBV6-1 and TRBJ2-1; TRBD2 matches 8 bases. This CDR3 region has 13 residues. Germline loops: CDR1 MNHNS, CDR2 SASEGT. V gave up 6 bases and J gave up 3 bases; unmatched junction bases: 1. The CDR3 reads CASRTSGYNEQFF. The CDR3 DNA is TGTGCCAGCAGAACTAGCGGCTACAATGAGCAGTTCTTC.

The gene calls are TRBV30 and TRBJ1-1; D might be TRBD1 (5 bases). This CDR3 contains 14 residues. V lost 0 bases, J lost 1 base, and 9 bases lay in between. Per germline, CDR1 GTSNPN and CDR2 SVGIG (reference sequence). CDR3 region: CAWSVVGGNTEAFF. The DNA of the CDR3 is TGTGCCTGGAGTGTAGTTGGGGGGAACACTGAAGCTTTCTTT.

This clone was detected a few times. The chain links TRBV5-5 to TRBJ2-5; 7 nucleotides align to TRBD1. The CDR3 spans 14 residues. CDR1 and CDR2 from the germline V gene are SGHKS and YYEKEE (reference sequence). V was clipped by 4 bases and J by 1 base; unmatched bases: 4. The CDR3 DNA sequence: TGTGCCAGCAGCGGGTACAGGGGCCAAGAGACCCAGTACTTC. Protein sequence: CASSGYRGQETQYF.

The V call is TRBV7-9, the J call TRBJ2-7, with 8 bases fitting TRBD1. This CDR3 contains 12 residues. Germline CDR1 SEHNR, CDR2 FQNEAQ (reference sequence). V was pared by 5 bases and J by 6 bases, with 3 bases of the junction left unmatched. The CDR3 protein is CASSLDRGEQYF. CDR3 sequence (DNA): TGTGCCAGCAGCCTTGACAGGGGCGAGCAGTACTTC.

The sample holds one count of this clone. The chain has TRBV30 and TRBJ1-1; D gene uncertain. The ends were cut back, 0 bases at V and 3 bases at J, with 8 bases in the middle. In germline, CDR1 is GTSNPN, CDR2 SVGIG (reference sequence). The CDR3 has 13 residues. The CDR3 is CAWSVPDYTEAFF. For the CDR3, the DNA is TGTGCCTGGAGTGTGCCGGACTACACTGAAGCTTTCTTT.

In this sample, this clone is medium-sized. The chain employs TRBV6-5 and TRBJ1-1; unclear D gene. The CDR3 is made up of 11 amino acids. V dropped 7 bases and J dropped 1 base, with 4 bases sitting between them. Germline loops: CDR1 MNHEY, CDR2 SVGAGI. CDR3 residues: CASTGNTEAFF. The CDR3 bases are TGTGCCAGCACCGGGAACACTGAAGCTTTCTTT.

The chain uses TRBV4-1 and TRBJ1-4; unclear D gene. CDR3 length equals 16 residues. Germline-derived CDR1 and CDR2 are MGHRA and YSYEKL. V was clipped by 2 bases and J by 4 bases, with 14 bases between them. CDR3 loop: CASSQNSRFLNEKLFF. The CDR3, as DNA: TGCGCCAGCAGCCAAAACTCAAGATTTCTTAATGAAAAACTGTTTTTT.

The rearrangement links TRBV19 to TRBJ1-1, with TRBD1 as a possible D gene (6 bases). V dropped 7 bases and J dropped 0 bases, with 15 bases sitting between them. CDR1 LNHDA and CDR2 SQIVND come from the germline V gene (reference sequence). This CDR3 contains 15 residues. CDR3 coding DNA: TGTGCCAGTAAATCCTCAGGGGAGATGAACACTGAAGCTTTCTTT. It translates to CASKSSGEMNTEAFF.

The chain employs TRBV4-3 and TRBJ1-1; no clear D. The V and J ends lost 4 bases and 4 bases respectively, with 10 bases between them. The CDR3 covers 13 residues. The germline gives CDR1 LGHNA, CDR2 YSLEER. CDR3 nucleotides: TGCGCCAGCAGCCTCCGGCAGAGCACTGAAGCTTTCTTT. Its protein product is CASSLRQSTEAFF.